This TCR beta chain was recorded in a study of neurological immune-mediated disorders. One entry per CDR3 protein, called by TCRdb with MiXCR from the 5' RACE reads. The sample has roughly 36,000 distinct CDR3 sequences, about 3.3% seen once; the top ten hold more than 7.5%. Trimming at V came to 6 bases and at J to 2 bases, leaving 4 bases not matched to a gene. CDR3 size: 12 residues. Germline V CDR1 and CDR2: DFQATT, SNEGSKA (reference sequence). Time point described: longitudinal time-point 1 (baseline). This clonotype has a count of ten or more. This clonotype was sampled from a woman aged 55-69 years with multiple sclerosis. This chain uses TRBV20-1 with TRBJ2-7, with 7 bases identical to TRBD1. Sequenced material: PBMCs. The CDR3 nucleotides read TGCAGTGCCCTAGACAGGGCCTACGAGCAGTACTTC. It is translated as CSALDRAYEQYF.